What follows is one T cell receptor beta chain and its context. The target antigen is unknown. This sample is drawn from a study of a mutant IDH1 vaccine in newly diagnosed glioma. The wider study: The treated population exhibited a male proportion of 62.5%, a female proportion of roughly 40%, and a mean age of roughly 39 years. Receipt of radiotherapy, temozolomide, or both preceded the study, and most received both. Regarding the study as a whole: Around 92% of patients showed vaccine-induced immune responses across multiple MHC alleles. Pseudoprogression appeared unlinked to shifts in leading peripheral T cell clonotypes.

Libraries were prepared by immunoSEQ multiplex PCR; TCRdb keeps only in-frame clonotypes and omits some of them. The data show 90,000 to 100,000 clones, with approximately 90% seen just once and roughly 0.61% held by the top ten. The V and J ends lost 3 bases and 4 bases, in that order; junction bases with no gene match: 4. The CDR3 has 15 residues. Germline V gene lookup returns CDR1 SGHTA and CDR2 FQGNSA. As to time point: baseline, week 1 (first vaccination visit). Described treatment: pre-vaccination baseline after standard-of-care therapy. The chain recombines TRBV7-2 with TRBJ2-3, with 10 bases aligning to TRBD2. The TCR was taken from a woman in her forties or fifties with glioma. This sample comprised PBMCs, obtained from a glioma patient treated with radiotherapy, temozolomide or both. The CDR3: CASSFLAGVADTQYF. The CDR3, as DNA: TGTGCCAGCAGCTTTCTAGCGGGAGTAGCAGATACGCAGTATTTT.